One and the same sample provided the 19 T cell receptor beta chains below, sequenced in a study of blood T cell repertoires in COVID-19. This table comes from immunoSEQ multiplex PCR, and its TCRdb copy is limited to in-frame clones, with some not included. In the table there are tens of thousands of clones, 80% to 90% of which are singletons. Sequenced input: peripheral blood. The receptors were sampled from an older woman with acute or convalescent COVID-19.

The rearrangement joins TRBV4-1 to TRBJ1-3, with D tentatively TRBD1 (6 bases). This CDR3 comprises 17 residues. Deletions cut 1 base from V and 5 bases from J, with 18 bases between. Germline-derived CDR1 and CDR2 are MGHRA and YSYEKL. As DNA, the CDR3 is TGCGCCAGCAGCCAAGTTGGAGACAGGTCTATTCGAAACACCATATATTTT. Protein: CASSQVGDRSIRNTIYF.

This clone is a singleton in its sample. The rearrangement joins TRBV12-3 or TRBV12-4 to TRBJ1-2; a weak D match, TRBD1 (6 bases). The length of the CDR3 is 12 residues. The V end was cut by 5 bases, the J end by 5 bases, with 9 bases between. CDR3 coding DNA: TGTGCCAGCAGTAAGGGGGAGTATGGCTACACCTTC. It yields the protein CASSKGEYGYTF.

The DNA for the CDR3 is TGTGCCAGCACCACAGGGATGTGGGAGACCCAGTACTTC. Residues: CASTTGMWETQYF. This chain joins TRBV6-5 and TRBJ2-5; maybe TRBD1 (6 bases). Germline loops: CDR1 MNHEY, CDR2 SVGAGI. The CDR3 consists of 13 residues. Trimming cost V 7 bases and J 5 bases, with 14 bases left between them.

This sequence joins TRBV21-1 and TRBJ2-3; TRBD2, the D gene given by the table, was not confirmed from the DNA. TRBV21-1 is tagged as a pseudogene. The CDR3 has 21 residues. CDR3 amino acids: CASSKASGEIQGKVSTDTQYF. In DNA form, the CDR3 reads TGTGCCAGCAGCAAAGCGAGCGGGGAAATACAGGGAAAAGTAAGTACAGATACGCAGTATTTT.

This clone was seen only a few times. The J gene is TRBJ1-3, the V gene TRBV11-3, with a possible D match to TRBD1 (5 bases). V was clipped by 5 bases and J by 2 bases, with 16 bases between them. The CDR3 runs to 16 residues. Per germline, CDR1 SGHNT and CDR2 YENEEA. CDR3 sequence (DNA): TGTGCCAGCAGCATATCCACCGGACAAGCTGGAAACACCATATATTTT. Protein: CASSISTGQAGNTIYF.

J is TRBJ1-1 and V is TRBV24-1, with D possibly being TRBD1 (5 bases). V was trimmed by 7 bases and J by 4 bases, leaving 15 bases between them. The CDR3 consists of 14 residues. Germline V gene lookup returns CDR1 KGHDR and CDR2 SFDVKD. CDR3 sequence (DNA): TGTGCCACCAGCCCCGGCGGGGGGATCACTGAAGCTTTCTTT. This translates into CATSPGGGITEAFF.

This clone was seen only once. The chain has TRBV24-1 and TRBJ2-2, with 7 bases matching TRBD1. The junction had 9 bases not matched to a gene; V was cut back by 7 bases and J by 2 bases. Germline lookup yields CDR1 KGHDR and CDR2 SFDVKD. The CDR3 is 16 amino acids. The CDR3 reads CATRATGTANTGELFF. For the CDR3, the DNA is TGTGCCACCAGGGCGACCGGGACAGCTAACACCGGGGAGCTGTTTTTT.

CDR3 sequence: CASSWDSGRQLFF. CDR3 coding DNA: TGTGCCAGCAGTTGGGACAGTGGCCGACAACTGTTTTTT. V gene TRBV12-3 or TRBV12-4 combines with J gene TRBJ1-4; 7 bases match TRBD1. V shed 4 bases, J shed 12 bases, and the junction held 8 bases outside the gene matches. CDR3 size: 13 residues.

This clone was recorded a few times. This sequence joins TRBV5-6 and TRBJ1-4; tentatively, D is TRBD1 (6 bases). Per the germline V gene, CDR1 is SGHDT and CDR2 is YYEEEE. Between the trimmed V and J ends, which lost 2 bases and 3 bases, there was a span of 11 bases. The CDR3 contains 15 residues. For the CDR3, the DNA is TGTGCCAGCAGCTTACCTCAGGGGCCTAATGAAAAACTGTTTTTT. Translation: CASSLPQGPNEKLFF.

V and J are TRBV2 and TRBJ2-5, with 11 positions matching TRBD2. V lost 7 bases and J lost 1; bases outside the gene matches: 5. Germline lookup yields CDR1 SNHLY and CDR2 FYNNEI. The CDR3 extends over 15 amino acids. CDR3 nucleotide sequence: TGTGCCAGCACCTTAGCGGGGGGGGTCCAAGAGACCCAGTACTTC. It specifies CASTLAGGVQETQYF.

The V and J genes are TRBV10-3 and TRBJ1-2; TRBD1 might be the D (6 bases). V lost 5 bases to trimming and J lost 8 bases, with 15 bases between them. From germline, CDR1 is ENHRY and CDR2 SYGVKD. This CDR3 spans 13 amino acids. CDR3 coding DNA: TGTGCCATCAGTACGGATAGGGGGGGAGGCTACACCTTC. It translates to CAISTDRGGGYTF.

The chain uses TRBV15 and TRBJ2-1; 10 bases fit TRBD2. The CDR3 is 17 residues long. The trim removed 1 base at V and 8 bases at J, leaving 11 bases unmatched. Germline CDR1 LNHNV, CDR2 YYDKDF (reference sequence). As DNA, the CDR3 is TGTGCCACCAGCAGAGCACAGCGGGGGGGCCATCTTGATGAGCAGTTCTTC. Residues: CATSRAQRGGHLDEQFF. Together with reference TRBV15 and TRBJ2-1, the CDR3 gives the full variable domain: DAMVIQNPRYQVTQFGKPVTLSCSQTLNHNVMYWYQQKSSQAPKLLFHYYDKDFNNEADTPDNFQSRRPNTSFCFLDIRSPGLGDTAMYLCATSRAQRGGHLDEQFFGPGTRLTVL.

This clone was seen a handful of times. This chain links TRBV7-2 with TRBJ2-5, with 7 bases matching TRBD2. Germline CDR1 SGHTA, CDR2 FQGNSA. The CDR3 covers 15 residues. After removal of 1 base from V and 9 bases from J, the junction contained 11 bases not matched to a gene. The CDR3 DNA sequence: TGTGCCAGCAGCTTAGTCTACGGGACTACGGAGGCCCAGTACTTC. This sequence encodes CASSLVYGTTEAQYF. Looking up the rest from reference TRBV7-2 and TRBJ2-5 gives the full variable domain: GAGVSQSPSNKVTEKGKDVELRCDPISGHTALYWYRQSLGQGLEFLIYFQGNSAPDKSGLPSDRFSAERTGGSVSTLTIQRTQQEDSAVYLCASSLVYGTTEAQYFGPGTRLLVL.

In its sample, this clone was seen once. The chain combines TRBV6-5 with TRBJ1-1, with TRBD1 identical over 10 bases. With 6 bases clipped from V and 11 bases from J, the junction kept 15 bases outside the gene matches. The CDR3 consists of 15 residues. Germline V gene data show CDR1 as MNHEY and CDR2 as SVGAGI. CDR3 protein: CASSFDGRQGASAFF. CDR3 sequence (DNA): TGTGCCAGCAGCTTCGACGGCCGACAGGGGGCGAGTGCTTTCTTT.

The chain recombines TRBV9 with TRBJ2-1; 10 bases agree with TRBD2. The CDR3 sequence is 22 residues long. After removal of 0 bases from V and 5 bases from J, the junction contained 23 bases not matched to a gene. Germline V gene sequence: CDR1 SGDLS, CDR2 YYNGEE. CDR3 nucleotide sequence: TGTGCCAGCAGCGTAGCTACGGAACTAGCGGGGACTCCCGCCGCGTTAAACAATGAGCAGTTCTTC. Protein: CASSVATELAGTPAALNNEQFF. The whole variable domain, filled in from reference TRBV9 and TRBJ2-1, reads DSGVTQTPKHLITATGQRVTLRCSPRSGDLSVYWYQQSLDQGLQFLIQYYNGEERAKGNILERFSAQQFPDLHSELNLSSLELGDSALYFCASSVATELAGTPAALNNEQFFGPGTRLTVL.

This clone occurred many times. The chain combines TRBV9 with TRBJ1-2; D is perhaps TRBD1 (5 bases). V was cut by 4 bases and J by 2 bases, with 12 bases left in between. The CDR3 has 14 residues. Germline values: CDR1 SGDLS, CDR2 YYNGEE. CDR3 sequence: CASSLGGGNYGYTF. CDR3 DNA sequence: TGTGCCAGCAGCCTCGGGGGAGGGAACTATGGCTACACCTTC.

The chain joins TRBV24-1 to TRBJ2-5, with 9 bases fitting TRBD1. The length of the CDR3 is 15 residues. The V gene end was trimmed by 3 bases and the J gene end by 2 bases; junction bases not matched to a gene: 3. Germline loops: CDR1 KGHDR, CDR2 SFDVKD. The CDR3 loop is CATSDPGQGQETQYF. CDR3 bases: TGTGCCACCAGTGATCCGGGACAGGGACAAGAGACCCAGTACTTC.

The CDR3 reads CASSLAPGETEAFF. DNA of the CDR3: TGTGCCAGCAGCTTAGCGCCAGGGGAGACTGAAGCTTTCTTT. This rearrangement joins TRBV7-2 to TRBJ1-1, with D tentatively TRBD1 (6 bases). Germline V gene data show CDR1 as SGHTA and CDR2 as FQGNSA. CDR3 length: 14 residues. V was pared by 0 bases and J by 5 bases, with 10 bases between.

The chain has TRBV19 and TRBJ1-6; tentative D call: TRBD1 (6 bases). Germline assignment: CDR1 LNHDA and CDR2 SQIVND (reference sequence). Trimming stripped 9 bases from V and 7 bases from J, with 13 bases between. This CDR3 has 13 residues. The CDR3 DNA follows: TGTGCCAGCACCGGACAGTTAAATTCACCCCTCCACTTT. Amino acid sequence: CASTGQLNSPLHF.